The table lists the clone carrying this T cell receptor beta chain with many counts. Specified time point: newly diagnosed GD, antithyroid drugs for less than 3 months. From RNA extracted from PBMCs, the TCR library was made. The authors drew 8.5 to 9.5 milliliters of peripheral blood into EDTA tubes. This entry belongs to a study of regulatory T cells in long-lasting Graves disease. Relying on iRepertoire HTBI primers and Arm-PCR of CDR3 regions, the team built TCR beta libraries. TCRdb reanalysed the multiplex PCR reads using MiXCR and keeps one entry per CDR3 protein. The sample gives more than 350,000 distinct CDR3 sequences, under 15% of which show up once; 16% is in the top ten. The sample was also linked to a second study, of T cells in Graves' hyperthyroidism and ophthalmopathy.

This clonotype was sampled from a woman aged 25-40 years with Graves disease. The sample was peripheral blood mononuclear cells (PBMCs), taken at new diagnosis, from a patient treated with antithyroid drugs.

CDR3 coding DNA: TGCAGTGCTAACCCTGTGGCAGCCGAAGAGACCCAGTACTTC. Translating it yields CSANPVAAEETQYF. This chain connects TRBV20-1 to TRBJ2-5; D unclear. Germline V gene data show CDR1 as DFQATT and CDR2 as SNEGSKA (reference sequence). The V and J ends lost 4 bases and 3 bases respectively, with 15 bases between them. CDR3 size: 14 residues.